The 2 T cell receptor beta chains presented below share a single source sample, sequenced in a study of OX40 agonist ivuxolimab in advanced cancers. TCRdb's copy holds only in-frame clones and misses some; the assay was immunoSEQ multiplex PCR. The data show 32,000 or so clones, roughly 76% seen once. This sample comprised CD4+ or CD8+ T cells sorted from blood, obtained in a trial of the OX40 agonist ivuxolimab. The source of these receptors is an adult with an advanced solid tumor such as melanoma, head and neck, liver or kidney cancer.

This clone was detected only once. The gene calls are TRBV28 and TRBJ2-3; perhaps TRBD1 as D (6 bases). Germline-derived CDR1 and CDR2 are MDHEN and SYDVKM. CDR3 length: 14 residues. The germline V and J ends were trimmed by 5 bases and 2 bases, with 11 bases remaining between them. The CDR3 region has the DNA TGTGCCAGCAGTAAAGGACAGCTCACAGATACGCAGTATTTT. Its translation: CASSKGQLTDTQYF.

V gene TRBV7-6 combines with J gene TRBJ2-5; the match to TRBD2 covers 7 bases. V was pared by 2 bases and J by 5 bases, with 8 bases of the junction left unmatched. This CDR3 has 15 amino acids. CDR1 SGHVS and CDR2 FNYEAQ come from the germline V gene. In nucleotides, the CDR3 is TGTGCCAGCAGCTTACGGGACTACTCCCGTGAGACCCAGTACTTC. Its protein product is CASSLRDYSRETQYF.